Below, one TCR beta chain is given with its context. This sample was taken from a study of CD8+ T cells in alopecia areata. Study in general: Treatment comprised oral tofacitinib, 5 to 10 mg twice daily, in treated patients.

After isolation, RNA underwent reverse transcription to generate cDNA as the sequencing template. Sequenced by immunoSEQ multiplex PCR; TCRdb stores in-frame clones only, minus some. The top ten hold about a tenth of the sample, which has roughly 180,000 clones, approximately 50% seen once. Indicated treatment: oral pan-JAK inhibitor, 5-10 mg twice daily. The CDR3 is 13 amino acids. Germline lookup yields CDR1 LGHNA and CDR2 YNFKEQ. Trimming shortened V by 1 base and J by 8 bases, and 9 bases separated the two germline ends. This TCR was recovered from a human donor with alopecia areata. This specimen consisted of CD8+ T cells sorted from blood, obtained around week 54, from a patient treated with tofacitinib. V is TRBV4-2 and J is TRBJ2-1, with a tentative D call TRBD1 (6 bases). The CDR3 DNA is TGTGCCAGCAGCCAAGCAGGGGATCATGAGCAGTTCTTC. As protein: CASSQAGDHEQFF.